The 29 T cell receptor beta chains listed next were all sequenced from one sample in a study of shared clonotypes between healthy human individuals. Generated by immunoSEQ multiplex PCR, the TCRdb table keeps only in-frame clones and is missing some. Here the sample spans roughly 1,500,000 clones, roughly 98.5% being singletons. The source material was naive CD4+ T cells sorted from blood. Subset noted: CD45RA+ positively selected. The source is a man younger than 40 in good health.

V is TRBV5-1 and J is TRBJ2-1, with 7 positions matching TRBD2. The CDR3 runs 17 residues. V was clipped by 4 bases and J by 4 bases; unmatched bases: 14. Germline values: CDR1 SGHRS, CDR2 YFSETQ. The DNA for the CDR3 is TGCGCCAGCAGCCCGCGGAGCCCTAGCGGACTTTACAATGAGCAGTTCTTC. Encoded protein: CASSPRSPSGLYNEQFF.

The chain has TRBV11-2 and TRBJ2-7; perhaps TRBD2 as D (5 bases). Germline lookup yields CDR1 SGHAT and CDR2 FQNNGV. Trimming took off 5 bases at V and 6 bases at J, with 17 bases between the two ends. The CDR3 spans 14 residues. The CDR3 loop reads CASSPLLDEGEQYF. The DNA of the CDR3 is TGTGCCAGCAGCCCCCTGTTAGACGAGGGCGAGCAGTACTTC.

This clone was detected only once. CDR3 in amino acids: CASSSGISGANVLTF. DNA for the CDR3: TGTGCCAGCAGCTCGGGCATTTCTGGGGCCAACGTCCTGACTTTC. The rearrangement uses TRBV5-8 and TRBJ2-6; no reliable D call. The germline gives CDR1 SGHTS, CDR2 YDEGEE. Trimming removed 3 bases from V and 1 base from J, with 8 bases in between. The length of the CDR3 is 15 residues.

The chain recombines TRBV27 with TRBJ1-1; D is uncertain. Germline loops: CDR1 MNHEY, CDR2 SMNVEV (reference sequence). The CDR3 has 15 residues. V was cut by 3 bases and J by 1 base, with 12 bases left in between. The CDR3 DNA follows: TGTGCCAGCAGTTTGGGAGGGATGGAGAACACTGAAGCTTTCTTT. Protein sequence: CASSLGGMENTEAFF.

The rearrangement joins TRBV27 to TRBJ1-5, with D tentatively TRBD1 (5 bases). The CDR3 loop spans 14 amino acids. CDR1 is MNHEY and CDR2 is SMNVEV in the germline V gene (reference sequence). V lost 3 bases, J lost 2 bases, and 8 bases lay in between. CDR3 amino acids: CASSLGRGNQPQHF. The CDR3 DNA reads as TGTGCCAGCAGTTTGGGACGGGGCAATCAGCCCCAGCATTTT.

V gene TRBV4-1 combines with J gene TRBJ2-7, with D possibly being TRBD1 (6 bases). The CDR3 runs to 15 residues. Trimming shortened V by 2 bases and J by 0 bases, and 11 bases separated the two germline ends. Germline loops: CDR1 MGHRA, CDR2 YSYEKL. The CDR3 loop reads CASSQPWTVSYEQYF. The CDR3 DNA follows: TGCGCCAGCAGCCAACCTTGGACAGTCTCCTACGAGCAGTACTTC.

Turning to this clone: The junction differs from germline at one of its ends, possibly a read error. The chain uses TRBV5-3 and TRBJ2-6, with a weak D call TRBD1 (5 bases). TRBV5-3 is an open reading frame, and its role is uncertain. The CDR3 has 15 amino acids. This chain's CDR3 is CARSLKGAGANVLTF. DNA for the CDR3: TGTGCCAGAAGCTTGAAAGGGGCTGGCGCCAACGTCCTGACTTTC.

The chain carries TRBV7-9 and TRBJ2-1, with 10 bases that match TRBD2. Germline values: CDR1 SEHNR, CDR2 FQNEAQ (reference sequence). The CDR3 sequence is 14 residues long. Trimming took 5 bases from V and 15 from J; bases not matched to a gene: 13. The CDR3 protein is CASSAGTSVKNRFF. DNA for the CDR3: TGTGCCAGCAGCGCCGGGACTAGCGTAAAAAATAGGTTCTTC.

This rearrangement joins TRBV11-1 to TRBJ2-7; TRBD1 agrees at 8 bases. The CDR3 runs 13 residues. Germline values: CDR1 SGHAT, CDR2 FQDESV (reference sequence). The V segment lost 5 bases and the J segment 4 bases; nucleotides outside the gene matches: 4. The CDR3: CASSRRTGYEQYF. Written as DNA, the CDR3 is TGTGCCAGCAGCCGTCGGACAGGGTACGAGCAGTACTTC.

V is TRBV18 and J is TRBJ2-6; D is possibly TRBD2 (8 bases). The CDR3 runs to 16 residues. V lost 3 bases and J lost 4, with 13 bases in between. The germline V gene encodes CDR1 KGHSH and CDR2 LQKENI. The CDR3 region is CASSPGRGPGANVLTF. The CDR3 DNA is TGTGCCAGCTCACCCGGGAGGGGGCCAGGGGCCAACGTCCTGACTTTC.

In nucleotides, the CDR3 is TGTGCCTGGCGGACAGCGTGGAACACTGAAGCTTTCTTT. Protein product: CAWRTAWNTEAFF. This chain links TRBV30 with TRBJ1-1; weak D call: TRBD1 (6 bases). V was clipped by 5 bases and J by 1 base, with 11 bases between them. Looked up from germline, CDR1 is GTSNPN and CDR2 is SVGIG (reference sequence). There are 13 residues in the CDR3.

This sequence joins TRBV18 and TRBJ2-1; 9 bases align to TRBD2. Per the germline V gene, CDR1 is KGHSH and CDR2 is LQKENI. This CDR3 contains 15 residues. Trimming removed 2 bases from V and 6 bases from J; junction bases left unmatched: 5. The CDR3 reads CASSPFGGRGNEQFF. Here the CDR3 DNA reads TGTGCCAGCTCACCATTTGGCGGGAGGGGCAATGAGCAGTTCTTC.

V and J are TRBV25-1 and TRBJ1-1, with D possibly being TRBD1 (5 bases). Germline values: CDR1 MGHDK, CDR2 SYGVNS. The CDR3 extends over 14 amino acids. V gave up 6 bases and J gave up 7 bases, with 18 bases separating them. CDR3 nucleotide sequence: TGTGCCAGCAGCCCAACGACGGGGCGGGATGAAGCTTTCTTT. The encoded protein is CASSPTTGRDEAFF.

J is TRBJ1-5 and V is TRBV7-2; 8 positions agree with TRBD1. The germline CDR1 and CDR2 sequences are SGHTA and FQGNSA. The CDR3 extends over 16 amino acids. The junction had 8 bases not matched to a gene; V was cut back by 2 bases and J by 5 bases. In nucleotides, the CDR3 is TGTGCCAGCAGCTTATTCGGGACAGGCAGTGATCAGCCCCAGCATTTT. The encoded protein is CASSLFGTGSDQPQHF.

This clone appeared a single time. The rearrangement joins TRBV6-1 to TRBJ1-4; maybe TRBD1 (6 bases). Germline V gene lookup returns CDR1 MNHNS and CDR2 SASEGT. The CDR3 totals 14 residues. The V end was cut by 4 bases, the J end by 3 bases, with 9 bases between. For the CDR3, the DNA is TGTGCCAGCAGTGGGACAGTTGCTAATGAAAAACTGTTTTTT. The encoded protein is CASSGTVANEKLFF.

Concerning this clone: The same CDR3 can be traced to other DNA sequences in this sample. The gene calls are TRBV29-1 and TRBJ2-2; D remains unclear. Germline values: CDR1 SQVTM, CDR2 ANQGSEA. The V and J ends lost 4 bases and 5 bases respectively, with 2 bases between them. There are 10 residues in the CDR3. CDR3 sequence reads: CSVGTGELFF. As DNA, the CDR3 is TGCAGCGTTGGGACCGGGGAGCTGTTTTTT.

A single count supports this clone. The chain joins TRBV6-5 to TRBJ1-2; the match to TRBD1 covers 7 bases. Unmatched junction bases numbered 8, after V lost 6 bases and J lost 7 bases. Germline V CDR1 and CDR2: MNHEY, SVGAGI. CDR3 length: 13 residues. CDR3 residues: CASSPTGPSGYTF. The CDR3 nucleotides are TGTGCCAGCAGCCCGACAGGGCCTAGTGGCTACACCTTC.

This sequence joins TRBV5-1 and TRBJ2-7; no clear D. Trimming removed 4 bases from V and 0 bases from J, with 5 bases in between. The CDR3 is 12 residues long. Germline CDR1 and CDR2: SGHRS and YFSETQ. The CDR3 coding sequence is TGCGCCAGCAGCCATAGCTCCTACGAGCAGTACTTC. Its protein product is CASSHSSYEQYF. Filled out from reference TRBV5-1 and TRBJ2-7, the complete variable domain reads KAGVTQTPRYLIKTRGQQVTLSCSPISGHRSVSWYQQTPGQGLQFLFEYFSETQRNKGNFPGRFSGRQFSNSRSEMNVSTLELGDSALYLCASSHSSYEQYFGPGTRLTVT.

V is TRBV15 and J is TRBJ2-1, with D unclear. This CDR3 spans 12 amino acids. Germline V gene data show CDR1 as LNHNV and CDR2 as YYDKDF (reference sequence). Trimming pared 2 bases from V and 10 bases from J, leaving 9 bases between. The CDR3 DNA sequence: TGTGCCACCAGCAGATTATCATCGGAGCAGTTCTTC. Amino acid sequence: CATSRLSSEQFF.

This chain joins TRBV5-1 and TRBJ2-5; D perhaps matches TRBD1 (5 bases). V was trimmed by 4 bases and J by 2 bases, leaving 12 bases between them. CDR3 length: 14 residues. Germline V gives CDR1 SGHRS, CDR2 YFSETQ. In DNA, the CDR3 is TGCGCCAGCAGCCCCCATACAGGTCAAGAGACCCAGTACTTC. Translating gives CASSPHTGQETQYF. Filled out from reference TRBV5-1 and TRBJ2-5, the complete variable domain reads KAGVTQTPRYLIKTRGQQVTLSCSPISGHRSVSWYQQTPGQGLQFLFEYFSETQRNKGNFPGRFSGRQFSNSRSEMNVSTLELGDSALYLCASSPHTGQETQYFGPGTRLLVL.

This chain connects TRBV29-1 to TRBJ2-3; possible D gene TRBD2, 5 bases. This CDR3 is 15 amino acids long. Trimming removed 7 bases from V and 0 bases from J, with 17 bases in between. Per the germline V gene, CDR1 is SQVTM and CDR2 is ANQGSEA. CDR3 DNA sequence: TGCAGCGCCGGGCCCCTAGCCGCGAGCACAGATACGCAGTATTTT. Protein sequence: CSAGPLAASTDTQYF.

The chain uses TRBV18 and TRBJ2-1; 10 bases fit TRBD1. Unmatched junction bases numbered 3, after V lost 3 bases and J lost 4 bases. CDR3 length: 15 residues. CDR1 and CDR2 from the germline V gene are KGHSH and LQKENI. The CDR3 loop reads CASSPGQGFYNEQFF. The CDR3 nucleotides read TGTGCCAGCTCACCGGGACAGGGGTTTTACAATGAGCAGTTCTTC.

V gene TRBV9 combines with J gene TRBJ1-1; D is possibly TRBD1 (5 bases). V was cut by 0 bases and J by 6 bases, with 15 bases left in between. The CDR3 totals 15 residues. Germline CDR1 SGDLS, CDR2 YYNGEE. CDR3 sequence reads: CASSVDPGSFSEAFF. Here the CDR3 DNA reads TGTGCCAGCAGCGTAGACCCAGGGTCCTTTTCTGAAGCTTTCTTT.

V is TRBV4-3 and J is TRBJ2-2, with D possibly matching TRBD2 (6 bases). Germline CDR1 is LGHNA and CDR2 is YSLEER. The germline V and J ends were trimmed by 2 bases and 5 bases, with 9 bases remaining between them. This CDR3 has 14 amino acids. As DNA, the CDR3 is TGCGCCAGCAGCCAACTGAGCGGGACCGGGGAGCTGTTTTTT. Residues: CASSQLSGTGELFF.

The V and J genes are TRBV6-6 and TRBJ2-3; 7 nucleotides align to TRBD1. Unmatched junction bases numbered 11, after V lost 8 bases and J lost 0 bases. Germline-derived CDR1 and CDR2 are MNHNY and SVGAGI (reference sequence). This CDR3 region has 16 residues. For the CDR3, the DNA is TGTGCCAGCGGAAGACAGGGTACAAAGAGCACAGATACGCAGTATTTT. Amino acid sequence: CASGRQGTKSTDTQYF.

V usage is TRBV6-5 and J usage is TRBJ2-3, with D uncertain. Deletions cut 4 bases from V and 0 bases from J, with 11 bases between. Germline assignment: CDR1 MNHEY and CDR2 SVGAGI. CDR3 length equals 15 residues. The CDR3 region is CASSSRQPSTDTQYF. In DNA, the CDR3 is TGTGCCAGCAGTTCTAGGCAGCCAAGCACAGATACGCAGTATTTT.

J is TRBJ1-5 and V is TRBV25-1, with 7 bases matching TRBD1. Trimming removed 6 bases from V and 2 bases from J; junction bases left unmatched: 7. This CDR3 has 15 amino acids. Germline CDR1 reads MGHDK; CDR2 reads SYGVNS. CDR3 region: CASSGQVGGNQPQHF. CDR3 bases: TGTGCCAGCAGCGGACAGGTGGGAGGCAATCAGCCCCAGCATTTT.

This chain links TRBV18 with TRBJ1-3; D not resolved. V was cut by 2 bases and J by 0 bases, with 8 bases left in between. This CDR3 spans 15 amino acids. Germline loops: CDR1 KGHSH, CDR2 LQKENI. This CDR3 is CASSPTQSSGNTIYF. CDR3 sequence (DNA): TGTGCCAGCTCACCAACACAGAGCTCTGGAAACACCATATATTTT.

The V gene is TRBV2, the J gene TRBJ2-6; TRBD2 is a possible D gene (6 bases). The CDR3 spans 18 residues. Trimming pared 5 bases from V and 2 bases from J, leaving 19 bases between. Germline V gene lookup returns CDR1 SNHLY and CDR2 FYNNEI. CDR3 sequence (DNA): TGTGCCAGCAGTCCGGCCCCGGCAGGGACTCCTGGGGCCAACGTCCTGACTTTC. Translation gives CASSPAPAGTPGANVLTF.